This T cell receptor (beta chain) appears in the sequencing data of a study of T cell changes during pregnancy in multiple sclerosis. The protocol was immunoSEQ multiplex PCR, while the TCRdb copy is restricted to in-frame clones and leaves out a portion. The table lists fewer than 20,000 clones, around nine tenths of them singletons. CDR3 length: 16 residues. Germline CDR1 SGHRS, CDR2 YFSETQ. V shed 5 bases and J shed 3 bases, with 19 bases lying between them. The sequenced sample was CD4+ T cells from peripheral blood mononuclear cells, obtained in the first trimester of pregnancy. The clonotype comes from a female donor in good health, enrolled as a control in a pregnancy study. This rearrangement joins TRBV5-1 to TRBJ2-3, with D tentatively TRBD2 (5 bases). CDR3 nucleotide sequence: TGCGCCAGCAGGCAGACCTCCTCTAGCAGGACAGATACGCAGTATTTT. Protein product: CASRQTSSSRTDTQYF.